The T cell receptor (beta chain) under discussion was sequenced for a study of monozygotic twins with inflammatory bowel disease. Germline V gives CDR1 SNHLY, CDR2 FYNNEI. CDR3 length: 16 residues. TCRdb reprocessed the 5' RACE reads and reports one entry per CDR3 protein, with no DNA. The listing records approximately 200,000 distinct CDR3 sequences. Measured by frequency, this clonotype is medium-sized. The sample was blood. The clonotype was recovered from a human donor with ulcerative colitis or Crohn's disease, or a healthy co-twin of an affected twin (not recorded which). V usage is TRBV2 and J usage is TRBJ2-1; there is no DNA to check the TCRdb D call of TRBD2. The CDR3 here is CASSDPTSGTHNEQFF.